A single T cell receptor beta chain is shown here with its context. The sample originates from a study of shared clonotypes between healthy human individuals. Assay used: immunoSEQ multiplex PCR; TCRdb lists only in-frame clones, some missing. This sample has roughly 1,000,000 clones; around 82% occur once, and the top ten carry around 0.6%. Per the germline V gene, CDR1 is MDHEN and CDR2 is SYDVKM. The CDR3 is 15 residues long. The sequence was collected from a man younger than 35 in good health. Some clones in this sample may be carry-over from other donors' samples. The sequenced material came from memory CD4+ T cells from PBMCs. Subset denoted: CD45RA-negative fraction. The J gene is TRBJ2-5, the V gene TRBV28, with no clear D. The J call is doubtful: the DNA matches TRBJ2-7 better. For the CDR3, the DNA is TGTGCCAGCAGAATCGGCGGAACAAATACCTACGAGCAGTACTTC. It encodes CASRIGGTNTYEQYF.